Detailed here is one T cell receptor (beta chain). Antigen: not known. Clones were sequenced by immunoSEQ multiplex PCR, and TCRdb holds only the in-frame ones, with some missing. The sample has about 140,000 clones, approximately 89% seen once; the top ten hold roughly 1.5%. The sample is drawn from a study of T cell responses to AZD1222 COVID-19 vaccine. CDR1 SGHTA and CDR2 FQGTGA come from the germline V gene. The CDR3 spans 14 residues. The J segment lost 8 bases and the V segment lost 2 bases, leaving 5 bases of the junction unmatched. Study-wide points: No day 14 peak samples; only post-peak repertoires were characterized. Researchers report vaccine-associated CD4 TCRs spanning spike, with dominance at 160-218 and 743-854.

Material: peripheral blood, obtained 28 days after the second AZD1222 dose. This clonotype was sampled from an adult who received the AZD1222 COVID-19 vaccine. The V gene is TRBV7-3, the J gene TRBJ2-1; 8 positions agree with TRBD1. CDR3 amino acids: CASSLGGTGDEQFF. DNA of the CDR3: TGTGCCAGCAGCTTAGGCGGGACAGGAGATGAGCAGTTCTTC.